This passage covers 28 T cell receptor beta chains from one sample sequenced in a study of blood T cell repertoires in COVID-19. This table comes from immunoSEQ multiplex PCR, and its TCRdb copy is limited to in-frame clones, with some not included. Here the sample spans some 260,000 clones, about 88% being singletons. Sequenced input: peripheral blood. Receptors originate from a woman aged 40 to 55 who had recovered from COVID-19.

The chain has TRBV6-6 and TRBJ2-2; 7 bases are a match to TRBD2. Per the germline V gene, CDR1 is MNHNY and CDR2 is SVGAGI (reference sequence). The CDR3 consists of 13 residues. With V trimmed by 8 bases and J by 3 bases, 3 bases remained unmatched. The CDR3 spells CASHGGDTGELFF. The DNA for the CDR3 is TGTGCCAGCCATGGGGGGGACACCGGGGAGCTGTTTTTT.

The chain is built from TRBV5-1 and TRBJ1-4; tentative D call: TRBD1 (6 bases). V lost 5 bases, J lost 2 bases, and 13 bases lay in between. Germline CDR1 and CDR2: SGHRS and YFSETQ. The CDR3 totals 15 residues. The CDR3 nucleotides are TGCGCCAGCAGGCAGCGGGACATTACTAATGAAAAACTGTTTTTT. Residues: CASRQRDITNEKLFF.

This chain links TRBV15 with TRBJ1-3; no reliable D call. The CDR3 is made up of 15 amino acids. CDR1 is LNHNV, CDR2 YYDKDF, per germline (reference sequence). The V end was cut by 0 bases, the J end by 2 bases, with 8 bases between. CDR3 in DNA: TGTGCCACCAGCAGAGAGAAAGGAGCTGGAAACACCATATATTTT. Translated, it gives CATSREKGAGNTIYF.

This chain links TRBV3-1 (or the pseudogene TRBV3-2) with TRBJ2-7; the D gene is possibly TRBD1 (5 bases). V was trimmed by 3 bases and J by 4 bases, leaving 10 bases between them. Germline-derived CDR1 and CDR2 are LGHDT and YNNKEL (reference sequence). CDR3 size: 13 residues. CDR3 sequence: CASSHLGVYEQYF. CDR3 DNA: TGTGCCAGCAGCCATTTAGGGGTTTACGAGCAGTACTTC.

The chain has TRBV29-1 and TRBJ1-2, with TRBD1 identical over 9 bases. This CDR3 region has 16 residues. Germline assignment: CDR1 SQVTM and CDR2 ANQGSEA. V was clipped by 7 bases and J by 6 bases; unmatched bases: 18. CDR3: CSAETQGANSHDGYTF. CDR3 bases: TGCAGCGCCGAAACACAGGGGGCGAACAGTCACGATGGCTACACCTTC.

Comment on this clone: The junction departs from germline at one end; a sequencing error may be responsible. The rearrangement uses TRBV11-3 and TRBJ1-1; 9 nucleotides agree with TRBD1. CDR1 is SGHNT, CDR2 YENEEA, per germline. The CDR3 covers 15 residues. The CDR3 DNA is TGTGCCAGCAGCCCCCGGGACAGGGTGAAGACTGAAGCTTTCTTT. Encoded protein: CASSPRDRVKTEAFF.

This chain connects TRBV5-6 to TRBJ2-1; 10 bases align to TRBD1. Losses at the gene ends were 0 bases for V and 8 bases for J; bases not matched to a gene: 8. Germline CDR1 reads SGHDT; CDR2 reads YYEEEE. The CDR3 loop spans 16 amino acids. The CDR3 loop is CASSLVGDRGGHEQFF. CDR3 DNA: TGTGCCAGCAGCTTGGTCGGGGACAGGGGTGGGCATGAGCAGTTCTTC.

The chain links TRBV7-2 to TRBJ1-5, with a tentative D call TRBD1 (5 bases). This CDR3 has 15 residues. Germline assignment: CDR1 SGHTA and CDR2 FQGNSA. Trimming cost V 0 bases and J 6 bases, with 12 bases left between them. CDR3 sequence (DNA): TGTGCCAGCAGCTTAGCGTGGACGGGGGGTCAGCCCCAGCATTTT. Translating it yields CASSLAWTGGQPQHF.

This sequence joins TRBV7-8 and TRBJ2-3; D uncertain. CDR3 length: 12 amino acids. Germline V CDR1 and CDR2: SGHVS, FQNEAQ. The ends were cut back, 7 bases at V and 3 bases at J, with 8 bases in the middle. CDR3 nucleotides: TGTGCCAGCACCCCGTATACAGATACGCAGTATTTT. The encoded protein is CASTPYTDTQYF. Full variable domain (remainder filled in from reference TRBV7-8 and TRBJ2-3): GAGVSQSPRYKVAKRGQDVALRCDPISGHVSLFWYQQALGQGPEFLTYFQNEAQLDKSGLPSDRFFAERPEGSVSTLKIQRTQQEDSAVYLCASTPYTDTQYFGPGTRLTVL.

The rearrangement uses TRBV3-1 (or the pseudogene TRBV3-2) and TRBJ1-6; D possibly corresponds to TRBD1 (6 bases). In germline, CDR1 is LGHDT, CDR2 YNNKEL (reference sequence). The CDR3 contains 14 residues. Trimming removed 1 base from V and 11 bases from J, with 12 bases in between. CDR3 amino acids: CASSQGRGGAPLHF. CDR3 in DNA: TGTGCCAGCAGCCAAGGCAGGGGCGGAGCACCCCTCCACTTT.

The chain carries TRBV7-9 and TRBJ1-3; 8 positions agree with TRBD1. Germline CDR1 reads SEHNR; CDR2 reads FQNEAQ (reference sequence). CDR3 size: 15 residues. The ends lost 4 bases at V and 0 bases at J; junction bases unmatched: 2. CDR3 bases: TGTGCCAGCAGCTCGGACAGGGCCTCTGGAAACACCATATATTTT. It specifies CASSSDRASGNTIYF.

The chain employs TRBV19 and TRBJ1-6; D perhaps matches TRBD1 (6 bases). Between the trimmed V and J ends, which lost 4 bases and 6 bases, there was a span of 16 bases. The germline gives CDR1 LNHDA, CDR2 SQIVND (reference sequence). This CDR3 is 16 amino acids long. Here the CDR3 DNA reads TGTGCCAGTAGTAATCGGGGACAAACTATTAATTCACCCCTCCACTTT. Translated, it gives CASSNRGQTINSPLHF.

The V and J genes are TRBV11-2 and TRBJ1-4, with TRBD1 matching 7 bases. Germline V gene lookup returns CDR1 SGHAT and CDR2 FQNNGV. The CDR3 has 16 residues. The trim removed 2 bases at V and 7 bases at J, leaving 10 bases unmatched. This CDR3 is CASSLLGRGLGEKLFF. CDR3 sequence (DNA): TGTGCCAGCAGCTTATTGGGAAGGGGGCTTGGTGAAAAACTGTTTTTT.

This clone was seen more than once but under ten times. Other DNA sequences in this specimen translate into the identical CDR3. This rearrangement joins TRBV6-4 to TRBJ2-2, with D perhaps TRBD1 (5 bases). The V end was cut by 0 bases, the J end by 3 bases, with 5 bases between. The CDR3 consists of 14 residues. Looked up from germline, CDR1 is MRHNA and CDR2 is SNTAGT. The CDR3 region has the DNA TGTGCCAGCAGTGACTCAGGGGACACCGGGGAGCTGTTTTTT. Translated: CASSDSGDTGELFF.

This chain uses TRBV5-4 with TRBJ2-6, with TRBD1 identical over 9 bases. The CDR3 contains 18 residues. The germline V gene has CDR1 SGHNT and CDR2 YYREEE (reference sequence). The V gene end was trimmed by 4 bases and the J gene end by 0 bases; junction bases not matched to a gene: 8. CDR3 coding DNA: TGTGCCAGCAGCCACGGACAGGGGTCGATCTCTGGGGCCAACGTCCTGACTTTC. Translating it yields CASSHGQGSISGANVLTF.

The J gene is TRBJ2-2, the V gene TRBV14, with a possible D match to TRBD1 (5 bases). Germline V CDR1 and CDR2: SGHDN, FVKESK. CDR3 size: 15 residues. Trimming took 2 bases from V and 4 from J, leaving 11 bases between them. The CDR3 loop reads CASSQLGRLTGELFF. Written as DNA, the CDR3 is TGTGCCAGCAGCCAACTGGGGCGGCTCACCGGGGAGCTGTTTTTT.

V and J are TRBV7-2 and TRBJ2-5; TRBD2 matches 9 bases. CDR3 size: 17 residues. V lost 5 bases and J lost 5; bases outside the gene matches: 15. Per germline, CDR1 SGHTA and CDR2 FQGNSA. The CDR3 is CASSPGGGGAMRETQYF. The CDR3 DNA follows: TGTGCCAGCAGCCCCGGTGGCGGGGGGGCTATGAGGGAGACCCAGTACTTC.

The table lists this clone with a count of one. The CDR3 DNA sequence: TGTGCCAGCAGCCAAGAAACAGGGTTAACCGGGGAGCTGTTTTTT. Amino acids: CASSQETGLTGELFF. The chain has TRBV3-1 (or the pseudogene TRBV3-2) and TRBJ2-2; possible D gene TRBD1, 6 bases. The length of the CDR3 is 15 residues. V was clipped by 0 bases and J by 5 bases, with 10 bases between them. CDR1 LGHDT and CDR2 YNNKEL come from the germline V gene (reference sequence).

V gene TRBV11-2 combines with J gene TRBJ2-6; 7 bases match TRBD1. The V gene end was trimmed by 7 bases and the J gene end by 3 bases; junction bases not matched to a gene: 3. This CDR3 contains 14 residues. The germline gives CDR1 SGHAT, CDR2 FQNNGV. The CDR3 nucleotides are TGTGCCAGCATGAACAGGGGTGGGGCCAACGTCCTGACTTTC. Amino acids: CASMNRGGANVLTF.

DNA of the CDR3: TGCAGCGTCCGAAGGGAGTATAGCACAGATACGCAGTATTTT. Translated, it gives CSVRREYSTDTQYF. This sequence joins TRBV29-1 and TRBJ2-3; D may be TRBD2 (5 bases). V gave up 6 bases and J gave up 0 bases, with 13 bases separating them. The CDR3 length is 14 residues. In germline, CDR1 is SQVTM, CDR2 ANQGSEA.

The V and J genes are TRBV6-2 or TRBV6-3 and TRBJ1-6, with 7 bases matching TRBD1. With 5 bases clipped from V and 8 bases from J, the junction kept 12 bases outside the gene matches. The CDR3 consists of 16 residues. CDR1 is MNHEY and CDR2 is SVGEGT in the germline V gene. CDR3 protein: CASSVRETGRYSPLHF. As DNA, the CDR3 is TGTGCCAGCAGTGTCCGAGAGACAGGGCGTTATTCACCCCTCCACTTT.

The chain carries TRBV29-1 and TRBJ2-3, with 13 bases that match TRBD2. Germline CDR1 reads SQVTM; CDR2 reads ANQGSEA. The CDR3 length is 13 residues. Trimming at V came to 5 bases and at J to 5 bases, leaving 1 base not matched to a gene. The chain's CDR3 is CSVRLAGGDTQYF. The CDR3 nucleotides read TGCAGCGTTCGACTAGCGGGAGGAGATACGCAGTATTTT.

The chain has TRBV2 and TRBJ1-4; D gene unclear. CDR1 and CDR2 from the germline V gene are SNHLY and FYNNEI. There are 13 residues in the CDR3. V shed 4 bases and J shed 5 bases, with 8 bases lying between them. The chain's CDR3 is CASSADGNEKLFF. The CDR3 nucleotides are TGTGCCAGCAGTGCCGACGGGAATGAAAAACTGTTTTTT.

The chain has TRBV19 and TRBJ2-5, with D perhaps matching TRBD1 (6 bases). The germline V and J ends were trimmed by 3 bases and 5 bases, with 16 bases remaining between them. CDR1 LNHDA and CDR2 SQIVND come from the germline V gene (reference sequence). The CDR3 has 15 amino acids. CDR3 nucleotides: TGTGCCAGTAGTATCGGCAGGGGAGTGCGGGAGACCCAGTACTTC. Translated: CASSIGRGVRETQYF.

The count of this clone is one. CDR3 residues: CASSENPRQARSSYEQYF. In DNA form, the CDR3 reads TGTGCCAGCAGCGAGAACCCCAGGCAGGCGCGAAGCTCCTACGAGCAGTACTTC. V is TRBV7-3 and J is TRBJ2-7; D gene uncertain. Germline lookup yields CDR1 SGHTA and CDR2 FQGTGA. Trimming pared 5 bases from V and 0 bases from J, leaving 23 bases between. This CDR3 has 18 residues.

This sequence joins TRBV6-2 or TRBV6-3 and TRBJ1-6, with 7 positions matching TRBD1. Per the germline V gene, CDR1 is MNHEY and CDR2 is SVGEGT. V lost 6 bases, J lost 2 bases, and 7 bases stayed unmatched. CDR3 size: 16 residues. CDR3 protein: CASSPQGMTYNSPLHF. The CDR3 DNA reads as TGTGCCAGCAGCCCACAGGGGATGACCTATAATTCACCCCTCCACTTT.

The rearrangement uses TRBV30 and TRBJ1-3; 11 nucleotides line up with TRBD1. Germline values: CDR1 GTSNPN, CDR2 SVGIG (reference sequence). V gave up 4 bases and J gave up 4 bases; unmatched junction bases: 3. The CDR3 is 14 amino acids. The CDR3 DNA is TGTGCCTGGAAGGACAGGGGGCAAGGAAACACCATATATTTT. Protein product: CAWKDRGQGNTIYF.

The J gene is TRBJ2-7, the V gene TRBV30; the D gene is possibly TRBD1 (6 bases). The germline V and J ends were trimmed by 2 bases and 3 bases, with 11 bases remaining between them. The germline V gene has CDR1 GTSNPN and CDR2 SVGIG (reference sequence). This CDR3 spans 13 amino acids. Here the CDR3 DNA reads TGTGCCTGGAGTTCAGGGGCAGGCTACGAGCAGTACTTC. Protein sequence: CAWSSGAGYEQYF. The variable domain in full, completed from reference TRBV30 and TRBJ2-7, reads SQTIHQWPATLVQPVGSPLSLECTVEGTSNPNLYWYRQAAGRGLQLLFYSVGIGQISSEVPQNLSASRPQDRQFILSSKKLLLSDSGFYLCAWSSGAGYEQYFGPGTRLTVT.